Each of the 10 T cell receptor beta chains below was sequenced from the same sample in a study of cytomegalovirus exposure and HLA in healthy donors. Generated by immunoSEQ multiplex PCR, the TCRdb table keeps only in-frame clones and is missing some. The sample has tens of thousands of clones; roughly nine tenths are singletons. Material for sequencing was PBMCs. The receptors were gathered from a man aged 18-30 years in good health and CMV-seronegative.

This rearrangement joins TRBV6-6 to TRBJ2-1, with TRBD2 matching over 14 bases. The V and J ends lost 6 bases and 15 bases, in that order; junction bases with no gene match: 7. Germline CDR1 reads MNHNY; CDR2 reads SVGAGI (reference sequence). The length of the CDR3 is 13 residues. Here the CDR3 DNA reads TGTGCCAGCAGACCGGGACTAGCGGGAGATCGGTTCTTC. Translation gives CASRPGLAGDRFF.

This rearrangement joins TRBV5-4 to TRBJ2-2; 10 bases map to TRBD2. V lost 4 bases and J lost 5; bases outside the gene matches: 8. Germline V gene lookup returns CDR1 SGHNT and CDR2 YYREEE (reference sequence). The CDR3 has 16 amino acids. The CDR3 is CASSPFLAGDTGELFF. The CDR3 DNA reads as TGTGCCAGCAGCCCTTTTCTAGCGGGAGATACCGGGGAGCTGTTTTTT. Based on the CDR3 plus reference TRBV5-4 and TRBJ2-2, the full variable domain is ETGVTQSPTHLIKTRGQQVTLRCSSQSGHNTVSWYQQALGQGPQFIFQYYREEENGRGNFPPRFSGLQFPNYSSELNVNALELDDSALYLCASSPFLAGDTGELFFGEGSRLTVL.

V and J are TRBV6-5 and TRBJ2-5; TRBD1 is a possible D gene (7 bases). V was cut by 2 bases and J by 3 bases, with 10 bases left in between. The CDR3 is 14 residues long. The germline V gene encodes CDR1 MNHEY and CDR2 SVGAGI. The CDR3 reads CASSYGGTEETQYF. The CDR3 DNA reads TGTGCCAGCAGTTACGGGGGGACAGAAGAGACCCAGTACTTC.

The chain combines TRBV11-1 with TRBJ2-7; 11 positions agree with TRBD2. The ends lost 5 bases at V and 3 bases at J; junction bases unmatched: 3. Germline assignment: CDR1 SGHAT and CDR2 FQDESV (reference sequence). The CDR3 spans 14 residues. CDR3 DNA: TGTGCCAGCAGCCCTAGCGGGGGGTTCTACGAGCAGTACTTC. It translates to CASSPSGGFYEQYF.

V gene TRBV9 combines with J gene TRBJ1-5; no clear D gene. Per germline, CDR1 SGDLS and CDR2 YYNGEE. This CDR3 is built from 16 residues. V was clipped by 0 bases and J by 2 bases, with 12 bases between them. As DNA, the CDR3 is TGTGCCAGCAGCGTAGGGCCAGGTGTCGGCAATCAGCCCCAGCATTTT. Residues: CASSVGPGVGNQPQHF.

This rearrangement joins TRBV10-3 to TRBJ1-1; 8 bases are a match to TRBD1. Germline CDR1 reads ENHRY; CDR2 reads SYGVKD. The V gene end was trimmed by 6 bases and the J gene end by 3 bases; junction bases not matched to a gene: 9. The CDR3 is made up of 15 amino acids. The CDR3 sequence is CAIRMGRGRDTEAFF. The CDR3 DNA follows: TGTGCCATCAGAATGGGCAGGGGGCGCGACACTGAAGCTTTCTTT.

The chain recombines TRBV4-1 with TRBJ2-7; maybe TRBD2 (6 bases). The V gene's germline CDR1 is MGHRA and CDR2 YSYEKL. CDR3 length: 15 residues. Trimming shortened V by 1 base and J by 2 bases, and 12 bases separated the two germline ends. The CDR3 loop is CASSQASGGPYEQYF. CDR3 DNA sequence: TGCGCCAGCAGCCAAGCCTCAGGAGGGCCCTACGAGCAGTACTTC.

This sequence joins TRBV18 and TRBJ2-7, with D hard to call. This CDR3 comprises 11 residues. The V end lost 5 bases, the J end lost 5 bases, and 7 bases lay between the germline ends. Germline V CDR1 and CDR2: KGHSH, LQKENI. This CDR3 reads CASSAIHEQYF. CDR3 DNA sequence: TGTGCCAGCTCAGCTATCCACGAGCAGTACTTC.

The chain combines TRBV9 with TRBJ2-5; tentative D call: TRBD2 (6 bases). There are 14 residues in the CDR3. CDR1 is SGDLS and CDR2 is YYNGEE in the germline V gene. Trimming pared 6 bases from V and 2 bases from J, leaving 14 bases between. CDR3 coding DNA: TGTGCCAGCACTCGGAGGGGAATACAAGAGACCCAGTACTTC. Translated: CASTRRGIQETQYF.

This chain links TRBV20-1 with TRBJ2-7; 7 bases match TRBD1. The CDR3 is made up of 11 amino acids. Germline loops: CDR1 DFQATT, CDR2 SNEGSKA (reference sequence). J lost 2 bases, V lost 6 bases, and 1 base had no gene match. The CDR3: CSARGTYEQYF. CDR3 DNA sequence: TGCAGTGCCAGGGGGACCTACGAGCAGTACTTC.